These 17 T cell receptor beta chains were all obtained from the same sample, sequenced in a study of regulatory T cells in long-lasting Graves disease. Time point: persistent/refractory GD, antithyroid drugs over 5 years with positive TRAb. The TCR library used RNA extracted from PBMCs. The authors built TCR beta libraries using iRepertoire HTBI primers and Arm-PCR of CDR3 regions. TCRdb fed the multiplex PCR reads into MiXCR, producing one record per CDR3 protein. The table includes roughly 400,000 distinct CDR3 sequences, around 21% detected once. Sequenced material: peripheral blood mononuclear cells (PBMCs), taken when the disease was refractory, from a patient treated with antithyroid drugs. The source of these receptors is a female donor with Graves disease.

This chain uses TRBV20-1 with TRBJ2-3; 10 bases align to TRBD2. Germline V lookup: CDR1 DFQATT, CDR2 SNEGSKA (reference sequence). This CDR3 comprises 18 residues. V dropped 0 bases and J dropped 1; count of bases not matched to a gene: 10. The CDR3 loop is CSARDMSGRAVRTDTQYF. CDR3 nucleotide sequence: TGCAGTGCTAGAGATATGAGCGGGAGGGCCGTCCGCACAGATACGCAGTATTTT.

This clonotype was counted at least ten times. The chain joins TRBV15 to TRBJ2-5; D might be TRBD1 (6 bases). This CDR3 is 13 amino acids long. Germline-derived CDR1 and CDR2 are LNHNV and YYDKDF (reference sequence). Trimming left V 8 bases short and J 6 bases short, with 16 bases between. CDR3 sequence: CATRAPQGKTQYF. The DNA for the CDR3 is TGTGCCACCCGGGCGCCACAGGGAAAGACCCAGTACTTC.

A word on this clonotype: At one end the junction does not follow the germline gene, possibly because of a read error. V usage is TRBV7-7 and J usage is TRBJ1-4, with 9 positions matching TRBD1. In germline, CDR1 is SSHAT, CDR2 FNYEAQ (reference sequence). The CDR3 totals 15 residues. The CDR3 DNA reads as TGTGCTAGCAGTTCGGGACAGGGCGGTAATGAAAAACTGTTTTTT. This sequence encodes CASSSGQGGNEKLFF.

This clonotype has only a few counts. The chain has TRBV7-2 and TRBJ1-2; D may be TRBD1 (5 bases). Trimming cost V 5 bases and J 0 bases, with 7 bases left between them. Germline V CDR1 and CDR2: SGHTA, FQGNSA. CDR3 size: 13 residues. The CDR3 loop is CASSQQANYGYTF. The CDR3 DNA reads TGTGCCAGCAGCCAACAGGCTAACTATGGCTACACCTTC. Together with reference TRBV7-2 and TRBJ1-2, the CDR3 gives the full variable domain: GAGVSQSPSNKVTEKGKDVELRCDPISGHTALYWYRQSLGQGLEFLIYFQGNSAPDKSGLPSDRFSAERTGGSVSTLTIQRTQQEDSAVYLCASSQQANYGYTFGSGTRLTVV.

This clonotype has a count of ten or more. The chain uses TRBV12-3 or TRBV12-4 and TRBJ2-7, with 9 bases identical to TRBD2. CDR3 length: 16 amino acids. J lost 2 bases, V lost 5 bases, and 10 bases had no gene match. CDR3 DNA sequence: TGTGCCAGCAGTCCTTACCCGGGACTAGCAGCCTACGAGCAGTACTTC. Its protein product is CASSPYPGLAAYEQYF.

Worth noting for this clonotype: This sequence may be a read error, since a much larger clone differs from it by one base. V is TRBV20-1 and J is TRBJ2-5; 9 bases align to TRBD2. Germline assignment: CDR1 DFQATT and CDR2 SNEGSKA (reference sequence). V dropped 6 bases and J dropped 2; count of bases not matched to a gene: 7. There are 14 residues in the CDR3. The CDR3, as DNA: TGCAGTGCCACCCGACTAGCGGAACAAGAGACCCAGTACTTC. Translation: CSATRLAEQETQYF.

In this sample, this clonotype turned up a few times. The chain uses TRBV30 and TRBJ1-5; the D gene is possibly TRBD1 (6 bases). Germline V CDR1 and CDR2: GTSNPN, SVGIG (reference sequence). The CDR3 extends over 14 amino acids. The V and J ends lost 3 bases and 3 bases respectively, with 12 bases between them. This CDR3 reads CAWRGTSPNQPQHF. For the CDR3, the DNA is TGTGCCTGGAGGGGGACATCTCCCAATCAGCCCCAGCATTTT.

This clonotype showed up many times. This rearrangement joins TRBV20-1 to TRBJ1-1; D is unresolved. CDR1 and CDR2 (germline): DFQATT, SNEGSKA (reference sequence). This CDR3 is 17 amino acids long. V was clipped by 0 bases and J by 0 bases, with 17 bases between them. The CDR3 DNA is TGCAGTGCTAGAGATGTCACATTGTCGCCCTTGAACACTGAAGCTTTCTTT. Its protein product is CSARDVTLSPLNTEAFF.

The chain employs TRBV20-1 and TRBJ2-1; D might be TRBD1 or TRBD2, each matching 5 bases. Looked up from germline, CDR1 is DFQATT and CDR2 is SNEGSKA (reference sequence). The CDR3 totals 16 residues. V was shortened by 3 bases and J by 5 bases, with 20 bases between the two germline ends. CDR3: CSARALVGTYNNEQFF. Here the CDR3 DNA reads TGCAGTGCTAGGGCTCTTGTCGGGACGTATAACAATGAGCAGTTCTTC.

A note on this clonotype: A much larger clone differs from this one at a single base, so this may be a read error. The genes are TRBV3-1 and TRBJ1-2; D remains ambiguous. The CDR3 is made up of 16 amino acids. The germline V and J ends were trimmed by 5 bases and 2 bases, with 18 bases remaining between them. The germline V gene has CDR1 LGHDT and CDR2 YNNKEL (reference sequence). This CDR3 reads CASSKASEETNYGYTF. The CDR3 coding sequence is TGTGCCAGCAGCAAAGCCAGTGAGGAGACCAACTATGGCTACACCTTC.

This clonotype has at least ten counts. The chain has TRBV27 and TRBJ1-1; no definite D call. This CDR3 region has 14 residues. CDR1 is MNHEY, CDR2 SMNVEV, per germline (reference sequence). V lost 4 bases and J lost 0, with 9 bases in between. CDR3: CASSSPTLNTEAFF. CDR3 bases: TGTGCCAGCAGTTCCCCGACACTGAACACTGAAGCTTTCTTT.

This clonotype showed up many times. The chain has TRBV30 and TRBJ2-5; TRBD1 agrees at 8 bases. The CDR3 covers 13 residues. The trim removed 2 bases at V and 4 bases at J, leaving 3 bases unmatched. CDR1 is GTSNPN, CDR2 SVGIG, per germline (reference sequence). CDR3 bases: TGTGCCTGGAGTCGCACAGGGGGAGAGACCCAGTACTTC. This translates into CAWSRTGGETQYF.

In its sample, this clonotype was seen many times. The chain is built from TRBV10-2 and TRBJ1-2; the D gene is possibly TRBD1 (6 bases). CDR1 is WSHSY, CDR2 SAAADI, per germline. This CDR3 comprises 16 residues. V dropped 4 bases and J dropped 4 bases, with 19 bases sitting between them. CDR3 nucleotide sequence: TGCGCCAGCAGTGGTGCCCCGGGCACAGGGTTCTATGGCTACACCTTC. Residues: CASSGAPGTGFYGYTF.

This clonotype was seen more than once but under ten times. This chain joins TRBV20-1 and TRBJ2-3, with 8 positions matching TRBD2. Germline CDR1 and CDR2: DFQATT and SNEGSKA (reference sequence). This CDR3 region has 17 residues. The V gene end was trimmed by 5 bases and the J gene end by 1 base; junction bases not matched to a gene: 14. The CDR3 spells CSAPAGVAGGGTDTQYF. Here the CDR3 DNA reads TGCAGTGCTCCCGCGGGGGTGGCGGGAGGAGGCACAGATACGCAGTATTTT.

The CDR3 DNA follows: TGTGCCAGCAGCGTAGAAGGACTAGTGGGGGAGACCCAGTACTTC. This gives the protein CASSVEGLVGETQYF. The chain couples TRBV9 to TRBJ2-5, with TRBD2 matching 7 bases. The V gene end was trimmed by 0 bases and the J gene end by 5 bases; junction bases not matched to a gene: 7. The CDR3 consists of 15 residues. Germline V gene lookup returns CDR1 SGDLS and CDR2 YYNGEE.

This clonotype was seen a handful of times. This rearrangement joins TRBV7-9 to TRBJ1-5; the match to TRBD1 covers 8 bases. From germline, CDR1 is SEHNR and CDR2 FQNEAQ (reference sequence). Trimming took 4 bases from V and 5 from J; bases not matched to a gene: 10. The length of the CDR3 is 16 residues. Here the CDR3 reads CASSSDQGARHQPQHF. The CDR3 bases are TGTGCCAGCAGCTCCGACCAGGGGGCTAGGCATCAGCCCCAGCATTTT.

Notes on this clonotype: Because the CDR3 is missing its conserved closing phenylalanine or tryptophan, this is likely a read error. The chain couples TRBV13 to TRBJ2-7; 9 bases map to TRBD1. The germline V gene encodes CDR1 PRHDT and CDR2 FYEKMQ (reference sequence). V gave up 4 bases and J gave up 5 bases; unmatched junction bases: 6. The CDR3 runs 14 residues. CDR3 in DNA: TGTGCCAGCAGCTCCGGGACAGGGATCGACGAGCAGTACTCC. Translated, it gives CASSSGTGIDEQYS.